These 27 T cell receptor beta chains share one sample of origin, sequenced in a study of CD4 T cell repertoires in COVID-19. TCRdb keeps only in-frame clones here, not all; method: immunoSEQ multiplex PCR. This sample yields approximately 75,000 clones, of which 83% are seen a single time; around 0.58% belongs to the top ten. The starting material was CD4+ T cells from peripheral blood, obtained after recovery from COVID-19. The receptor source for this set is a human donor who had COVID-19.

The rearrangement links TRBV28 to TRBJ1-5; 8 bases agree with TRBD1. The germline gives CDR1 MDHEN, CDR2 SYDVKM. Germline trimming cut 6 bases from V and 7 bases from J; bases unmatched to any gene: 11. There are 15 residues in the CDR3. The CDR3 DNA follows: TGTGCCAGCAGCCGACAGACAGGGGTAGGACAGCCCCAGCATTTT. Amino acid sequence: CASSRQTGVGQPQHF. Complete variable domain (other parts from reference TRBV28 and TRBJ1-5): DVKVTQSSRYLVKRTGEKVFLECVQDMDHENMFWYRQDPGLGLRLIYFSYDVKMKEKGDIPEGYSVSREKKERFSLILESASTNQTSMYLCASSRQTGVGQPQHFGDGTRLSIL.

The chain combines TRBV19 with TRBJ1-5; unclear D gene. The germline CDR1 and CDR2 sequences are LNHDA and SQIVND (reference sequence). The CDR3 is 17 amino acids. V was shortened by 4 bases and J by 4 bases, with 20 bases between the two germline ends. CDR3 sequence: CASSTRSPREINQPQHF. CDR3 nucleotides: TGTGCCAGTAGTACAAGGTCCCCTAGGGAAATAAATCAGCCCCAGCATTTT.

The chain is built from TRBV5-1 and TRBJ1-1; the D is unclear. V was shortened by 0 bases and J by 0 bases, with 6 bases between the two germline ends. Germline CDR1 and CDR2: SGHRS and YFSETQ. The CDR3 has 14 residues. This CDR3 reads CASSLAPVNTEAFF. The CDR3 nucleotides read TGCGCCAGCAGCTTGGCACCAGTGAACACTGAAGCTTTCTTT.

V and J are TRBV5-1 and TRBJ1-4, with TRBD1 matching 9 bases. The CDR3 is 15 residues long. Germline loops: CDR1 SGHRS, CDR2 YFSETQ. The ends lost 1 base at V and 5 bases at J; junction bases unmatched: 3. CDR3 residues: CASSLLGTGNEKLFF. CDR3 nucleotide sequence: TGCGCCAGCAGCTTGTTGGGGACAGGGAATGAAAAACTGTTTTTT.

The chain links TRBV14 to TRBJ2-7; no definite D call. This CDR3 has 11 amino acids. The V gene lost 4 bases and the J gene lost 5 bases, with 6 bases spanning the gap. The V gene's germline CDR1 is SGHDN and CDR2 FVKESK. The DNA of the CDR3 is TGTGCCAGCAGCCTTAGCCACGAGCAGTACTTC. This gives the protein CASSLSHEQYF.

The chain recombines TRBV24-1 with TRBJ1-5; no firm D call. Deletions cut 12 bases from V and 5 bases from J, with 13 bases between. The CDR3 consists of 12 residues. Germline V gene data show CDR1 as KGHDR and CDR2 as SFDVKD. CDR3: CAPDRYHQPQHF. The DNA for the CDR3 is TGTGCCCCCGACCGTTATCATCAGCCCCAGCATTTT.

The chain recombines TRBV7-9 with TRBJ2-2, with TRBD2 identical over 7 bases. V was clipped by 6 bases and J by 0 bases; unmatched bases: 1. CDR1 is SEHNR and CDR2 is FQNEAQ in the germline V gene (reference sequence). The CDR3 length is 14 residues. This CDR3 is CASRAGTNTGELFF. CDR3 DNA: TGTGCCAGCAGAGCGGGAACGAACACCGGGGAGCTGTTTTTT.

The chain joins TRBV5-6 to TRBJ2-1, with 7 bases fitting TRBD2. Unmatched junction bases numbered 12, after V lost 2 bases and J lost 4 bases. The CDR3 totals 17 residues. CDR1 is SGHDT and CDR2 is YYEEEE in the germline V gene. In DNA form, the CDR3 reads TGTGCCAGCAGCTTACTCGACGGGAGGAACCTATACAATGAGCAGTTCTTC. Encoded protein: CASSLLDGRNLYNEQFF.

This clone was detected a few times. CDR3 loop: CASSEGLSREQFF. The CDR3 bases are TGTGCCAGCAGTGAGGGTCTTTCGAGGGAGCAGTTCTTC. The chain combines TRBV6-4 with TRBJ2-1; D gene unclear. Germline CDR1 reads MRHNA; CDR2 reads SNTAGT. This CDR3 spans 13 amino acids. V gave up 3 bases and J gave up 10 bases, with 13 bases separating them.

CDR3 protein: CASSSRTDSGYTF. CDR3 nucleotide sequence: TGTGCCAGCAGTTCCCGGACGGACAGCGGCTACACCTTC. This chain joins TRBV6-2 or TRBV6-3 and TRBJ1-2, with D perhaps matching TRBD1 (6 bases). The V and J ends lost 4 bases and 8 bases respectively, with 14 bases between them. From germline, CDR1 is MNHEY and CDR2 SVGEGT. The CDR3 length is 13 residues.

This clone was counted only a few times. The chain couples TRBV5-6 to TRBJ1-1, with TRBD1 matching 9 bases. Germline V gene data show CDR1 as SGHDT and CDR2 as YYEEEE. The CDR3 covers 14 residues. The ends lost 5 bases at V and 5 bases at J; junction bases unmatched: 7. CDR3 sequence (DNA): TGTGCCAGCAGTTTGACAGGGGGGAGGACTGAAGCTTTCTTT. It translates to CASSLTGGRTEAFF.

This clone has a count of ten or more. The V call is TRBV25-1, the J call TRBJ1-1; the D is unclear. Trimming removed 3 bases from V and 4 bases from J, with 12 bases in between. The germline gives CDR1 MGHDK, CDR2 SYGVNS. This CDR3 has 14 amino acids. The CDR3 region is CASSDRVWGTEAFF. The CDR3, as DNA: TGTGCCAGCAGTGACCGGGTGTGGGGCACTGAAGCTTTCTTT.

The gene calls are TRBV5-4 and TRBJ2-1; TRBD2 matches at 10 bases. Losses at the gene ends were 1 base for V and 9 bases for J; bases not matched to a gene: 4. The CDR3 length is 14 residues. Per germline, CDR1 SGHNT and CDR2 YYREEE (reference sequence). The CDR3: CASSLFASGGEQFF. The DNA for the CDR3 is TGTGCCAGCAGCTTGTTCGCTAGCGGGGGTGAGCAGTTCTTC.

The rearrangement joins TRBV7-9 to TRBJ2-2, with TRBD2 identical over 10 bases. V shed 6 bases, J shed 2 bases, and the junction held 3 bases outside the gene matches. CDR1 and CDR2 (germline): SEHNR, FQNEAQ (reference sequence). This CDR3 is built from 15 residues. This chain's CDR3 is CASRRTSGNTGELFF. In DNA, the CDR3 is TGTGCCAGCAGAAGGACTAGCGGAAACACCGGGGAGCTGTTTTTT. Complete variable domain (other parts from reference TRBV7-9 and TRBJ2-2): DTGVSQNPRHKITKRGQNVTFRCDPISEHNRLYWYRQTLGQGPEFLTYFQNEAQLEKSRLLSDRFSAERPKGSFSTLEIQRTEQGDSAMYLCASRRTSGNTGELFFGEGSRLTVL.

The chain has TRBV4-2 and TRBJ2-3; 9 bases are a match to TRBD1. The CDR3 is made up of 15 amino acids. Per the germline V gene, CDR1 is LGHNA and CDR2 is YNFKEQ. V lost 2 bases to trimming and J lost 3 bases; unmatched junction nucleotides: 3. CDR3 loop: CASSQSGTGTDTQYF. The DNA of the CDR3 is TGTGCCAGCAGCCAATCCGGGACAGGGACAGATACGCAGTATTTT.

This chain uses TRBV15 with TRBJ1-3; no definite D call. The CDR3 contains 13 residues. Looked up from germline, CDR1 is LNHNV and CDR2 is YYDKDF (reference sequence). The V and J ends lost 5 bases and 0 bases respectively, with 5 bases between them. CDR3 loop: CATSRASGNTIYF. The CDR3 nucleotides are TGTGCCACCAGCCGGGCCTCTGGAAACACCATATATTTT. Filled out from reference TRBV15 and TRBJ1-3, the complete variable domain reads DAMVIQNPRYQVTQFGKPVTLSCSQTLNHNVMYWYQQKSSQAPKLLFHYYDKDFNNEADTPDNFQSRRPNTSFCFLDIRSPGLGDTAMYLCATSRASGNTIYFGEGSWLTVV.

J is TRBJ2-6 and V is TRBV11-2; D unresolved. Trimming left V 4 bases short and J 0 bases short, with 10 bases between. Germline CDR1 reads SGHAT; CDR2 reads FQNNGV. This CDR3 spans 16 amino acids. The CDR3 DNA sequence: TGTGCCAGCAGCTCTGGAAAGACCTCTGGGGCCAACGTCCTGACTTTC. Residues: CASSSGKTSGANVLTF.

This chain uses TRBV5-1 with TRBJ2-1, with D possibly TRBD2 on 7 matching bases. CDR1 and CDR2 (germline): SGHRS, YFSETQ. CDR3 length: 15 residues. Trimming took off 0 bases at V and 6 bases at J, with 13 bases between the two ends. CDR3 nucleotide sequence: TGCGCCAGCAGCTTGGGACGGGGGGCAGGCAATGAGCAGTTCTTC. Amino acids: CASSLGRGAGNEQFF. The whole variable domain, filled in from reference TRBV5-1 and TRBJ2-1, reads KAGVTQTPRYLIKTRGQQVTLSCSPISGHRSVSWYQQTPGQGLQFLFEYFSETQRNKGNFPGRFSGRQFSNSRSEMNVSTLELGDSALYLCASSLGRGAGNEQFFGPGTRLTVL.

This chain links TRBV29-1 with TRBJ2-1; D unclear. Trimming cost V 7 bases and J 1 base, with 8 bases left between them. The CDR3 covers 12 residues. Germline values: CDR1 SQVTM, CDR2 ANQGSEA. CDR3 sequence reads: CSASESYNEQFF. The CDR3 DNA follows: TGCAGCGCCTCCGAGTCCTACAATGAGCAGTTCTTC.

This clone was seen a single time. The chain joins TRBV5-1 to TRBJ2-4, with 9 bases matching TRBD1. The V gene's germline CDR1 is SGHRS and CDR2 YFSETQ. This CDR3 is built from 16 residues. J was trimmed by 0 bases and V by 4 bases; bases with no gene match: 5. The CDR3 nucleotides read TGCGCCAGCAGCCGGACAGGGGACCTAGCCAAAAACATTCAGTACTTC. Its translation: CASSRTGDLAKNIQYF.

The chain has TRBV11-3 and TRBJ2-1, with a weak D call TRBD2 (5 bases). CDR1 is SGHNT and CDR2 is YENEEA in the germline V gene. CDR3 length: 15 amino acids. Trimming cost V 0 bases and J 7 bases, with 13 bases left between them. The CDR3 is CASSLESGSGNEQFF. CDR3 bases: TGTGCCAGCAGCTTAGAAAGCGGTTCGGGAAATGAGCAGTTCTTC.

This CDR3 is CASSQGQLYSNQPQHF. CDR3 DNA: TGTGCCAGCTCACAAGGACAGCTTTATAGCAATCAGCCCCAGCATTTT. V gene TRBV18 combines with J gene TRBJ1-5, with D maybe TRBD1 (6 bases). The V end lost 4 bases, the J end lost 0 bases, and 13 bases lay between the germline ends. This CDR3 contains 16 residues. Germline-derived CDR1 and CDR2 are KGHSH and LQKENI.

The J gene is TRBJ1-2, the V gene TRBV6-1; 8 nucleotides agree with TRBD1. The CDR3 runs to 14 residues. With V trimmed by 2 bases and J by 8 bases, 7 bases remained unmatched. Looked up from germline, CDR1 is MNHNS and CDR2 is SASEGT. CDR3 in amino acids: CASSEWAGGYGYTF. Written as DNA, the CDR3 is TGTGCCAGCAGTGAATGGGCAGGGGGCTACGGCTACACCTTC.

The J gene is TRBJ1-5, the V gene TRBV18; the D gene is possibly TRBD1 (6 bases). This CDR3 has 14 residues. Between the trimmed V and J ends, which lost 3 bases and 8 bases, there was a span of 14 bases. Looked up from germline, CDR1 is KGHSH and CDR2 is LQKENI. DNA of the CDR3: TGTGCCAGCTCACCGTCAGGGGCGGCAAAGCCCCAGCATTTT. Protein: CASSPSGAAKPQHF.

This chain joins TRBV5-1 and TRBJ2-3; 9 bases line up with TRBD2. CDR3 length: 16 amino acids. The germline V gene has CDR1 SGHRS and CDR2 YFSETQ. V lost 0 bases, J lost 3 bases, and 5 bases stayed unmatched. The CDR3 reads CASSLVASGETDTQYF. The CDR3 DNA reads as TGCGCCAGCAGCTTGGTGGCTAGCGGGGAAACAGATACGCAGTATTTT. The entire variable domain, with the rest obtained from reference TRBV5-1 and TRBJ2-3, is as follows: KAGVTQTPRYLIKTRGQQVTLSCSPISGHRSVSWYQQTPGQGLQFLFEYFSETQRNKGNFPGRFSGRQFSNSRSEMNVSTLELGDSALYLCASSLVASGETDTQYFGPGTRLTVL.

This chain links TRBV7-8 with TRBJ2-1; no reliable D call. V was pared by 5 bases and J by 4 bases, with 15 bases between. The CDR3 loop spans 15 amino acids. Germline V gene data show CDR1 as SGHVS and CDR2 as FQNEAQ. CDR3 sequence (DNA): TGTGCCAGCAGCCTCGCTCGTGGTTTTTACAATGAGCAGTTCTTC. Its translation is CASSLARGFYNEQFF.

J is TRBJ2-5 and V is TRBV3-1 (or the pseudogene TRBV3-2), with TRBD1 identical over 9 bases. The CDR3 runs 16 residues. CDR1 is LGHDT and CDR2 is YNNKEL in the germline V gene (reference sequence). The V segment lost 2 bases and the J segment 5 bases; nucleotides outside the gene matches: 9. The CDR3 DNA reads as TGTGCCAGCAGCCAAATGGCGGGACAGGGTACCGAGACCCAGTACTTC. Amino acids: CASSQMAGQGTETQYF.